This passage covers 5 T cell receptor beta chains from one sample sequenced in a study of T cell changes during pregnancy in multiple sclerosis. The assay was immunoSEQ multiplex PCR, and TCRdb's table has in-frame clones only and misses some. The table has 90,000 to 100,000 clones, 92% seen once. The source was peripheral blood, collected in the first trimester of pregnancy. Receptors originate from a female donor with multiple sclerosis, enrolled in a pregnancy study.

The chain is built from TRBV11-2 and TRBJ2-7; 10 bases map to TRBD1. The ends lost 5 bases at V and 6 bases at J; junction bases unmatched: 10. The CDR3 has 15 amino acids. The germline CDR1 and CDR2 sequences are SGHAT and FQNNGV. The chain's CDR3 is CASSPSRDRGSEQYF. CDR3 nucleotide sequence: TGTGCCAGCAGCCCGTCTAGGGACAGGGGAAGCGAGCAGTACTTC. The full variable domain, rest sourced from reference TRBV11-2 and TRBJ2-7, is EAGVAQSPRYKIIEKRQSVAFWCNPISGHATLYWYQQILGQGPKLLIQFQNNGVVDDSQLPKDRFSAERLKGVDSTLKIQPAKLEDSAVYLCASSPSRDRGSEQYFGPGTRLTVT.

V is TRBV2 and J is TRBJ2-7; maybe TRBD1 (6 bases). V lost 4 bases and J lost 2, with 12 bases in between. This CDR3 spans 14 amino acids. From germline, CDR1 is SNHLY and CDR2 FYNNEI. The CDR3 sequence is CASSVGGEPYEQYF. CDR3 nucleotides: TGTGCCAGCAGTGTAGGGGGTGAGCCCTACGAGCAGTACTTC. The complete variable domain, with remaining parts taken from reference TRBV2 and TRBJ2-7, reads EPEVTQTPSHQVTQMGQEVILRCVPISNHLYFYWYRQILGQKVEFLVSFYNNEISEKSEIFDDQFSVERPDGSNFTLKIRSTKLEDSAMYFCASSVGGEPYEQYFGPGTRLTVT.

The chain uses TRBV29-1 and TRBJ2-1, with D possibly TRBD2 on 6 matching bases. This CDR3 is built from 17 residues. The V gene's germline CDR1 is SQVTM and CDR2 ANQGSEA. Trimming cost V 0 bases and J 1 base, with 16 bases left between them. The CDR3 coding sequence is TGCAGCGTTGAAGATCGGAGCGGACTATCTTCCTACAATGAGCAGTTCTTC. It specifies CSVEDRSGLSSYNEQFF.

The CDR3 region has the DNA TGTGCCAGCAGTTTATCAGGGGGGCGTAATCAGCCCCAGCATTTT. The encoded protein is CASSLSGGRNQPQHF. The chain has TRBV28 and TRBJ1-5; 7 bases agree with TRBD1. This CDR3 is built from 15 residues. The germline gives CDR1 MDHEN, CDR2 SYDVKM. V lost 1 base, J lost 4 bases, and 4 bases stayed unmatched.

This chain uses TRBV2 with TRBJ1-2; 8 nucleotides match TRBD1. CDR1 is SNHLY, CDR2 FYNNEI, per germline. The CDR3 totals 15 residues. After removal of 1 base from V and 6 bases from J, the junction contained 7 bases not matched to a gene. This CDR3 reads CASSEGDRGEDGYTF. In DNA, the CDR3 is TGTGCCAGCAGTGAAGGTGACAGGGGAGAGGATGGCTACACCTTC.